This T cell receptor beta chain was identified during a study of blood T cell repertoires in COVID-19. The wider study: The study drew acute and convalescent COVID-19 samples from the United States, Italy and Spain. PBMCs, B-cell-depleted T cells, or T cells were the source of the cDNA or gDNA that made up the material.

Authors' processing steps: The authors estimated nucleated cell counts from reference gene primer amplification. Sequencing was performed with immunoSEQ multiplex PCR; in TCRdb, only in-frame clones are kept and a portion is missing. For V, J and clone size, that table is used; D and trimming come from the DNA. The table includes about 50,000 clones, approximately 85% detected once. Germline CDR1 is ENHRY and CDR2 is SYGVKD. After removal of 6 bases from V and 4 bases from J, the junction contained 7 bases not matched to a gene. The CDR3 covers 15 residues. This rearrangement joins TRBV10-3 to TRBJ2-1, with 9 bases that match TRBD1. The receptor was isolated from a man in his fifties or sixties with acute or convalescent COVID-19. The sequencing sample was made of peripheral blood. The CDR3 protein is CAISTGTGIYNEQFF. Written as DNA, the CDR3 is TGTGCCATCAGCACCGGGACAGGGATATACAATGAGCAGTTCTTC.